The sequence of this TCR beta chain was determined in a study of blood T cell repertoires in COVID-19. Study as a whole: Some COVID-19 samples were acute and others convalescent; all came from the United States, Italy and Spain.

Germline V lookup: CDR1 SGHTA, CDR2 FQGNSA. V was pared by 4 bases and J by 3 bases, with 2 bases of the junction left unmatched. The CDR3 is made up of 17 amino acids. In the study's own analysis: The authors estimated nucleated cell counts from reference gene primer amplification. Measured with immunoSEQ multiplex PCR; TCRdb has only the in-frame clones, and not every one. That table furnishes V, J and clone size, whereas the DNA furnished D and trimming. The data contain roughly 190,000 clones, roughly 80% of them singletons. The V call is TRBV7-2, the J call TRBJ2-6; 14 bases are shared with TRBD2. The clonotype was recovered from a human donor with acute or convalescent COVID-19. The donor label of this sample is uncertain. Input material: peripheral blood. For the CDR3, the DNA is TGTGCCAGCAGCTCCGGACTAGCGGGAGGTGGGGCCAACGTCCTGACTTTC. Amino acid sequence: CASSSGLAGGGANVLTF.